The 5 T cell receptor beta chains presented below share a single source sample, sequenced in a study of control samples from healthy donors and cancer patients. Sequenced by immunoSEQ multiplex PCR; TCRdb stores in-frame clones only, minus some. This table has 57,000 or so clones, around 95% appearing once. The sample was blood. The origin of the receptors is a man between 25 and 39 years old in good health.

The count of this clone is one. The rearrangement joins TRBV7-2 to TRBJ1-1; the D gene is possibly TRBD1 (5 bases). This CDR3 is 14 amino acids long. The germline V gene encodes CDR1 SGHTA and CDR2 FQGNSA. The V and J ends lost 5 bases and 0 bases respectively, with 10 bases between them. DNA for the CDR3: TGTGCCAGCAGCACTGACAGTATGAACACTGAAGCTTTCTTT. Protein product: CASSTDSMNTEAFF. Drawing the rest from reference TRBV7-2 and TRBJ1-1, the complete variable domain is GAGVSQSPSNKVTEKGKDVELRCDPISGHTALYWYRQSLGQGLEFLIYFQGNSAPDKSGLPSDRFSAERTGGSVSTLTIQRTQQEDSAVYLCASSTDSMNTEAFFGQGTRLTVV.

The chain links TRBV5-6 to TRBJ2-5; a weak D match, TRBD1 (6 bases). CDR1 and CDR2 (germline): SGHDT, YYEEEE. The CDR3 covers 12 residues. With 1 base removed from V and 6 bases from J, the gap between germline ends came to 7 bases. This CDR3 reads CASSLQGQTQYF. The CDR3 DNA is TGTGCCAGCAGCTTGCAGGGGCAGACCCAGTACTTC.

The rearrangement joins TRBV4-2 to TRBJ2-3; 7 nucleotides match TRBD2. Germline assignment: CDR1 LGHNA and CDR2 YNFKEQ. With 4 bases clipped from V and 4 bases from J, the junction kept 8 bases outside the gene matches. The CDR3 sequence is 15 residues long. The CDR3 DNA sequence: TGTGCCAGCAGCCGGGACTATCTTCAGCCAGATACGCAGTATTTT. It codes for CASSRDYLQPDTQYF.

The V and J genes are TRBV9 and TRBJ1-6, with D possibly matching TRBD1 (5 bases). Germline-derived CDR1 and CDR2 are SGDLS and YYNGEE. There are 15 residues in the CDR3. Trimming removed 0 bases at V and 7 bases at J, with 11 bases between. The CDR3 coding sequence is TGTGCCAGCAGCGTAGACAGGACGTCAAATTCACCCCTCCACTTT. Encoded protein: CASSVDRTSNSPLHF.

The chain is built from TRBV27 and TRBJ2-1, with D perhaps matching TRBD2 (7 bases). The V end was cut by 5 bases, the J end by 6 bases, with 29 bases between. Germline loops: CDR1 MNHEY, CDR2 SMNVEV (reference sequence). This CDR3 contains 19 residues. This CDR3 reads CASSPRRGGAPNIGNEQFF. The CDR3 DNA reads TGTGCCAGCAGTCCAAGGAGGGGGGGTGCCCCTAACATCGGCAATGAGCAGTTCTTC.